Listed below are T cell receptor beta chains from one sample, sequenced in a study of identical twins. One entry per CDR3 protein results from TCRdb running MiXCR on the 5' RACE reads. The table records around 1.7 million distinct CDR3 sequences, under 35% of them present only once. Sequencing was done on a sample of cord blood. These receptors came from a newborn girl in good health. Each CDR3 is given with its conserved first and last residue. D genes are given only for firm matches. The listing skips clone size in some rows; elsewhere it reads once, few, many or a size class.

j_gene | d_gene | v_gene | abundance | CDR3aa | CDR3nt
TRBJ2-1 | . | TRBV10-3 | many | CAIRAGSEQFF | TGTGCCATCAGGGCGGGAAGTGAGCAGTTCTTC
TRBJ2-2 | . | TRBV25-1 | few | CASTGNTGELFF | TGTGCCAGCACAGGGAACACCGGGGAGCTGTTTTTT
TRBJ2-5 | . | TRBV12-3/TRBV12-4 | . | CASSSPKNEQYF | TGTGCCAGCAGTTCTCCGAAGAATGAGCAGTACTTC
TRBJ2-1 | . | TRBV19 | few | CASRRASSSYNEQFF | TGTGCCAGTAGAAGGGCATCGAGCTCCTACAATGAGCAGTTCTTC
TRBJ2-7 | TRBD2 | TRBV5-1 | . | CTSSVGTSGHNEQYF | TGCACCAGCAGCGTAGGGACTAGCGGGCACAATGAGCAGTACTTC
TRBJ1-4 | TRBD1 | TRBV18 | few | CASSPWADRVEKLFF | TGTGCCAGCTCACCATGGGCCGACAGGGTCGAAAAACTGTTTTTT
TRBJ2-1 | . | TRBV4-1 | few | CASSQEPPYNEQFF | TGCGCCAGCAGCCAAGAACCTCCCTACAATGAGCAGTTCTTC
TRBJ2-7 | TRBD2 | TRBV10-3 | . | CASKGRGFNEQYF | TGTGCCAGCAAGGGGCGGGGGTTTAACGAGCAGTACTTC
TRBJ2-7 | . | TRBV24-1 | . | CATASNRAPYEQYF | TGTGCCACCGCCTCAAACAGGGCCCCCTACGAGCAGTACTTC
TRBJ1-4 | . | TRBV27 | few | CASSLSGLNNEKLFF | TGTGCCAGCAGTTTATCCGGACTGAATAATGAAAAACTGTTTTTT
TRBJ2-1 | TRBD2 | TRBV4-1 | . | CASSQDTAAGRASYNEQFF | TGCGCCAGCAGCCAAGATACGGCCGCGGGGAGGGCCTCCTACAATGAGCAGTTCTTC
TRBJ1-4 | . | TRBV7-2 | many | CASSGLLRATNEKLFF | TGTGCCAGCAGCGGGTTACTCAGGGCAACTAATGAAAAACTGTTTTTT
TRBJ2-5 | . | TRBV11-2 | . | CASSFRSGFQETQYF | TGTGCCAGCAGCTTTAGGTCTGGGTTCCAAGAGACCCAGTACTTC
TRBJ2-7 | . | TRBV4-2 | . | CASSQGYRGGAYEQYF | TGTGCCAGCAGCCAAGGTTACAGGGGGGGGGCCTACGAGCAGTACTTC
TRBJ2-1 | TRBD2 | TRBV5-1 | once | CASSFSGTSFHEQFF | TGCGCCAGCAGCTTCTCCGGGACTAGCTTCCATGAGCAGTTCTTC
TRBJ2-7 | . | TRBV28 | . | CASSPYPHIPNTYEQYF | TGTGCCAGCAGTCCCTATCCCCATATCCCGAATACCTACGAGCAGTACTTC
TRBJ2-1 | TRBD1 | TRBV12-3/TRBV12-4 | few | CASSPTGASSYNEQFF | TGTGCCAGCAGCCCGACAGGGGCCAGCTCCTACAATGAGCAGTTCTTC
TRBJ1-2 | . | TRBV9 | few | CASSSHGRGGNYGYTF | TGTGCCAGCAGCTCCCATGGGAGGGGTGGAAACTATGGCTACACCTTC
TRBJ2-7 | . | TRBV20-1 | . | CSAAQGSITYEQYF | TGCAGTGCGGCCCAGGGGTCTATCACCTACGAGCAGTACTTC
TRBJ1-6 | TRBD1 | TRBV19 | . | CASKPGQGLGSPLHF | TGTGCCAGTAAACCGGGACAGGGGCTCGGATCACCCCTCCACTTT
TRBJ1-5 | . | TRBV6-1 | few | CASTDPANQPQHF | TGTGCCAGCACGGACCCCGCGAATCAGCCCCAGCATTTT
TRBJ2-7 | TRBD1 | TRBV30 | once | CAWSQGVSYEQYF | TGTGCCTGGAGTCAGGGGGTCTCCTACGAGCAGTACTTC
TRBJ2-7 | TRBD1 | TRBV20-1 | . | CSAIGVRGSSYEQYF | TGCAGTGCGATAGGGGTCAGGGGGAGCTCCTACGAGCAGTACTTC
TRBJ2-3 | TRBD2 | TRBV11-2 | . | CASNELAGGSTDTQYF | TGTGCCAGCAACGAACTAGCGGGAGGCAGCACAGATACGCAGTATTTT
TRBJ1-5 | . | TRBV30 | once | CAWSVRGGQPQHF | TGTGCCTGGAGTGTACGGGGGGGTCAGCCCCAGCATTTT
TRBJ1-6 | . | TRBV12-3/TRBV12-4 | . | CASSFWDTVNSPLHF | TGTGCCAGCAGCTTCTGGGATACCGTTAATTCACCCCTCCACTTT
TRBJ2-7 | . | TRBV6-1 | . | CASSERHPYEQYF | TGTGCCAGCAGTGAAAGACACCCGTACGAGCAGTACTTC
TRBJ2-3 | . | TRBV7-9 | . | CASSSDNTDTQYF | TGTGCCAGCAGCTCGGACAACACAGATACGCAGTATTTT
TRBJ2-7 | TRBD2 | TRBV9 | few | CASSVGTSNYEQYF | TGTGCCAGCAGCGTAGGGACTAGCAATTACGAGCAGTACTTC
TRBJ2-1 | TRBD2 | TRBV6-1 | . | CASSEDGGADEQFF | TGTGCCAGCAGTGAAGACGGGGGGGCCGATGAGCAGTTCTTC
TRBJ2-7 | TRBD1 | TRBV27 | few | CASSAQGVGYEQYF | TGTGCCAGCAGTGCTCAGGGGGTCGGCTACGAGCAGTACTTC
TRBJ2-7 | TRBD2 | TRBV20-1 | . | CSARDGLAGYEQYF | TGCAGTGCTAGAGATGGACTAGCGGGCTACGAGCAGTACTTC
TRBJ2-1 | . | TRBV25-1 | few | CATREGGNNEQFF | TGTGCCACCAGGGAGGGGGGGAACAATGAGCAGTTCTTC
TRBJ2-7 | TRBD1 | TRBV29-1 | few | CSVEEGTGGTYEQYF | TGCAGCGTTGAAGAAGGGACAGGGGGTACCTACGAGCAGTACTTC
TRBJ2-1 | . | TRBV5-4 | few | CASIDTTSSYNEQFF | TGTGCCTCCATCGACACCACCAGCTCCTACAATGAGCAGTTCTTC
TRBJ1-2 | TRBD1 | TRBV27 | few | CASSPRGTVLNYGYTF | TGTGCCAGCAGTCCAAGGGGGACAGTGCTTAACTATGGCTACACCTTC
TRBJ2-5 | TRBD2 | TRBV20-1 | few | CSANKGELAETQYF | TGCAGTGCCAATAAAGGTGAACTAGCGGAGACCCAGTACTTC
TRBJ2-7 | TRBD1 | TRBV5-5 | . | CASSLFRTGGDEQYF | TGTGCCAGCAGCTTGTTCAGGACAGGGGGCGATGAGCAGTACTTC
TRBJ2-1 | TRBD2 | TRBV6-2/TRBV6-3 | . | CASSTTSGSSDEQFF | TGTGCCAGCAGTACGACTAGCGGGAGTTCCGATGAGCAGTTCTTC
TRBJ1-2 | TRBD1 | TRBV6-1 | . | CASSAQGAPNYGYTF | TGTGCCAGCAGTGCGCAGGGGGCTCCTAACTATGGCTACACCTTC
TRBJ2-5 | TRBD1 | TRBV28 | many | CASSLGGAKETQYF | TGTGCCAGCAGTCTAGGGGGCGCGAAAGAGACCCAGTACTTC
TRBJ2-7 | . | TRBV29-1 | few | CSVVVGHLAYEQYF | TGCAGCGTTGTGGTGGGACACCTGGCCTACGAGCAGTACTTC
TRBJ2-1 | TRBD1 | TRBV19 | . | CASSIHGTGGTEQFF | TGTGCCAGTAGTATCCACGGGACAGGGGGAACTGAGCAGTTCTTC
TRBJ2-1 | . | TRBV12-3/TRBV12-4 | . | CASTVTALNNEQFF | TGTGCCAGCACCGTGACAGCCTTAAACAATGAGCAGTTCTTC